The next 10 T cell receptor beta chains were all read from a single sample in a study of cytomegalovirus exposure and HLA in healthy donors. The PCR employed 60 Vbeta primers together with 13 Jbeta primers. The repertoire was sequenced with immunoSEQ multiplex PCR; TCRdb's copy has only in-frame clones and lacks some. The sample lists more than 85,000 clones; about 68% were seen once. The material sequenced was PBMCs. The origin of the receptors is a male donor in good health and CMV-seropositive.

The CDR3: CASSNPNRGNGYTF. CDR3 nucleotides: TGTGCCAGCAGTAACCCTAACAGGGGGAATGGCTACACCTTC. The chain is built from TRBV6-5 and TRBJ1-2; TRBD1 aligns across 8 bases. Unmatched junction bases numbered 8, after V lost 5 bases and J lost 6 bases. CDR3 length: 14 amino acids. CDR1 MNHEY and CDR2 SVGAGI come from the germline V gene.

The chain has TRBV9 and TRBJ2-3; possibly TRBD2 for D (6 bases). There are 16 residues in the CDR3. With 3 bases removed from V and 6 bases from J, the gap between germline ends came to 20 bases. Germline assignment: CDR1 SGDLS and CDR2 YYNGEE. CDR3 region: CASSAQHGGTMDTQYF. CDR3 in DNA: TGTGCCAGCAGCGCACAGCACGGGGGTACCATGGATACGCAGTATTTT. Supplemented by reference TRBV9 and TRBJ2-3, the full variable domain reads DSGVTQTPKHLITATGQRVTLRCSPRSGDLSVYWYQQSLDQGLQFLIQYYNGEERAKGNILERFSAQQFPDLHSELNLSSLELGDSALYFCASSAQHGGTMDTQYFGPGTRLTVL.

In the case of this clone: The junction departs from germline at one end; a sequencing error may be responsible. This chain uses TRBV7-9 with TRBJ1-5; D is unresolved. The CDR3 has 16 amino acids. CDR1 is SEHNR and CDR2 is FQNEAQ in the germline V gene (reference sequence). Here the CDR3 reads CSSSLRARPNNQPQHF. The CDR3 bases are TGTTCCAGCAGTTTGCGGGCTCGTCCGAACAATCAGCCCCAGCATTTT. The full variable domain, its missing parts supplied by reference TRBV7-9 and TRBJ1-5, is DTGVSQNPRHKITKRGQNVTFRCDPISEHNRLYWYRQTLGQGPEFLTYFQNEAQLEKSRLLSDRFSAERPKGSFSTLEIQRTEQGDSAMYLCSSSLRARPNNQPQHFGDGTRLSIL.

The V call is TRBV30, the J call TRBJ1-6; D gene uncertain. Germline CDR1 is GTSNPN and CDR2 is SVGIG (reference sequence). Trimming took off 8 bases at V and 0 bases at J, with 14 bases between the two ends. The CDR3 totals 15 residues. The CDR3 bases are TGTGCCCGGGAGGACGGGAGCTCCTATAATTCACCCCTCCACTTT. This translates into CAREDGSSYNSPLHF. The full variable domain, with the rest looked up from reference TRBV30 and TRBJ1-6, is SQTIHQWPATLVQPVGSPLSLECTVEGTSNPNLYWYRQAAGRGLQLLFYSVGIGQISSEVPQNLSASRPQDRQFILSSKKLLLSDSGFYLCAREDGSSYNSPLHFGNGTRLTVT.

A few counts support this clone. The chain joins TRBV7-9 to TRBJ2-7, with a possible D match to TRBD2 (5 bases). CDR3 size: 13 residues. Germline V gene sequence: CDR1 SEHNR, CDR2 FQNEAQ (reference sequence). Deletions cut 5 bases from V and 0 bases from J, with 8 bases between. CDR3 region: CASSAGISYEQYF. In nucleotides, the CDR3 is TGTGCCAGCAGCGCGGGTATCTCCTACGAGCAGTACTTC.

V gene TRBV7-2 combines with J gene TRBJ1-5; tentative D call: TRBD1 (5 bases). There are 15 residues in the CDR3. V lost 1 base to trimming and J lost 5 bases, with 12 bases between them. The V gene's germline CDR1 is SGHTA and CDR2 FQGNSA. CDR3 residues: CASSLGGTADQPQHF. The CDR3 region has the DNA TGTGCCAGCAGCTTAGGCGGGACCGCTGATCAGCCCCAGCATTTT.

The chain uses TRBV6-5 and TRBJ2-7, with TRBD2 matching over 10 bases. The CDR3 runs 14 residues. Per germline, CDR1 MNHEY and CDR2 SVGAGI. J was trimmed by 6 bases and V by 7 bases; bases with no gene match: 9. In DNA form, the CDR3 reads TGTGCCAGCAATGAACTAGCGGGGCAGGGCGAGCAGTACTTC. Translated: CASNELAGQGEQYF.

The genes are TRBV7-9 and TRBJ1-2, with D possibly matching TRBD1 (6 bases). The CDR3 runs 14 residues. Trimming stripped 1 base from V and 9 bases from J, with 15 bases between. Germline V gene sequence: CDR1 SEHNR, CDR2 FQNEAQ (reference sequence). The CDR3 DNA is TGTGCCAGCAGCTTAGGGGGGGGCGCCGCCAGCTACACCTTC. Translated: CASSLGGGAASYTF.

The chain carries TRBV7-9 and TRBJ1-2; a possible D gene is TRBD1 (6 bases). CDR1 is SEHNR and CDR2 is FQNEAQ in the germline V gene (reference sequence). Trimming left V 5 bases short and J 7 bases short, with 17 bases between. This CDR3 spans 14 amino acids. CDR3 loop: CASSALRQDFGYTF. The CDR3 DNA sequence: TGTGCCAGCAGCGCCTTGCGACAGGATTTTGGCTACACCTTC.

The chain has TRBV19 and TRBJ1-2; tentative D call: TRBD1 (5 bases). Germline CDR1 LNHDA, CDR2 SQIVND (reference sequence). V lost 5 bases and J lost 5, with 12 bases in between. This CDR3 has 13 residues. The CDR3 nucleotides read TGTGCCAGTAGTCGACAGAGCCTTTATGGCTACACCTTC. Residues: CASSRQSLYGYTF.